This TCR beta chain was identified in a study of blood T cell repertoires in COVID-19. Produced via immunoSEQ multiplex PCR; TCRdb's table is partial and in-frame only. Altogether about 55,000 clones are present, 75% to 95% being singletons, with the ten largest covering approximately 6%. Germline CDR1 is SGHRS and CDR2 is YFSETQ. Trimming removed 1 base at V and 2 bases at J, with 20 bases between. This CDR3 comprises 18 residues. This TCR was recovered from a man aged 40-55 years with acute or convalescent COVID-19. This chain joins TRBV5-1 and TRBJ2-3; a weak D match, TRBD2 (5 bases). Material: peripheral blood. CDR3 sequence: CASSLRVNVRRYTDTQYF. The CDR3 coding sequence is TGCGCCAGCAGCTTGAGGGTAAACGTTAGGAGGTACACAGATACGCAGTATTTT.